A single sample gave rise to the 32 T cell receptor beta chains below, sequenced in a study of CD8 T cells in ankylosing spondylitis. Study results and caveats: Seemingly characteristic of ankylosing spondylitis blood was a TCR beta motif consisting of eight highly homologous variants.

The antigens these receptors bind are not known. One entry per CDR3 protein, called by TCRdb with MiXCR from the 5' RACE reads. The table has more than 650,000 distinct CDR3 sequences, approximately 12% seen once; the top ten hold under 0.6%. The specimen was blood, either unsorted or a sorted T cell fraction (not recorded which). The receptors derive from a male donor with ankylosing spondylitis.

This clonotype was detected only a few times. The CDR3: CASSLEIGKAWETQYF. DNA for the CDR3: TGCGCCAGCAGCTTGGAGATAGGGAAGGCTTGGGAGACCCAGTACTTC. The rearrangement joins TRBV5-1 to TRBJ2-5, with D uncertain. There are 16 residues in the CDR3. V dropped 0 bases and J dropped 5 bases, with 17 bases sitting between them. Germline CDR1 is SGHRS and CDR2 is YFSETQ.

This clonotype was picked up a small number of times. This chain joins TRBV4-2 and TRBJ1-2, with a tentative D call TRBD1 (5 bases). CDR1 is LGHNA and CDR2 is YNFKEQ in the germline V gene. Trimming shortened V by 1 base and J by 5 bases, and 11 bases separated the two germline ends. The CDR3 is 14 residues long. Here the CDR3 DNA reads TGTGCCAGCAGCCAAGTTACGACAGCTTATGGCTACACCTTC. It yields the protein CASSQVTTAYGYTF.

The chain employs TRBV4-2 and TRBJ2-5; 9 positions match TRBD2. CDR1 LGHNA and CDR2 YNFKEQ come from the germline V gene. J was trimmed by 5 bases and V by 1 base; bases with no gene match: 5. The CDR3 spans 15 residues. The CDR3 region is CASSQGLADGETQYF. The CDR3 nucleotides are TGTGCCAGCAGCCAAGGACTAGCGGATGGGGAGACCCAGTACTTC.

A few counts support this clonotype. The chain has TRBV6-1 and TRBJ1-2; D possibly corresponds to TRBD1 (5 bases). V shed 8 bases and J shed 0 bases, with 22 bases lying between them. Germline V gene sequence: CDR1 MNHNS, CDR2 SASEGT. The CDR3 covers 17 residues. The CDR3 nucleotides are TGTGCCAGCCAACGCAGCCCCCGGGACGGCGCTAACTATGGCTACACCTTC. Translation: CASQRSPRDGANYGYTF.

This clonotype has ten or more counts. The CDR3 here is CASSHDVFGGVYEQYF. The CDR3 DNA reads as TGCGCCAGCAGCCACGACGTCTTCGGTGGAGTCTACGAGCAGTACTTC. This chain connects TRBV4-1 to TRBJ2-7, with D unclear. V lost 3 bases to trimming and J lost 3 bases, with 18 bases between them. The CDR3 runs to 16 residues. Germline CDR1 MGHRA, CDR2 YSYEKL.

V gene TRBV29-1 combines with J gene TRBJ1-3; D remains ambiguous. Trimming cost V 2 bases and J 8 bases, with 13 bases left between them. Germline values: CDR1 SQVTM, CDR2 ANQGSEA. The CDR3 is made up of 13 amino acids. The CDR3 protein is CSVEMNEGDTIYF. In DNA form, the CDR3 reads TGCAGCGTTGAAATGAACGAGGGAGACACCATATATTTT.

This clonotype was seen a few times. The chain employs TRBV5-1 and TRBJ2-5; D is unresolved. CDR1 is SGHRS, CDR2 YFSETQ, per germline. The V end was cut by 0 bases, the J end by 5 bases, with 11 bases between. CDR3 length: 14 amino acids. CDR3 DNA sequence: TGCGCCAGCAGCTTGGGAGACCAAGGGGAGACCCAGTACTTC. Its protein product is CASSLGDQGETQYF. The full variable domain, in which reference TRBV5-1 and TRBJ2-5 provide the parts outside the CDR3, is KAGVTQTPRYLIKTRGQQVTLSCSPISGHRSVSWYQQTPGQGLQFLFEYFSETQRNKGNFPGRFSGRQFSNSRSEMNVSTLELGDSALYLCASSLGDQGETQYFGPGTRLLVL.

The chain links TRBV11-1 to TRBJ2-2; either TRBD1 or TRBD2 may supply D (6 bases each). CDR1 and CDR2 (germline): SGHAT, FQDESV (reference sequence). V gave up 4 bases and J gave up 0 bases, with 21 bases separating them. This CDR3 contains 19 residues. CDR3: CASSSGYRGPDANTGELFF. CDR3 nucleotide sequence: TGTGCCAGCAGCTCTGGGTACCGGGGGCCCGACGCGAACACCGGGGAGCTGTTTTTT.

This chain uses TRBV4-3 with TRBJ2-5, with D perhaps being TRBD1 or TRBD2 (5 bases each). CDR3 length: 13 amino acids. From germline, CDR1 is LGHNA and CDR2 YSLEER. Trimming left V 8 bases short and J 5 bases short, with 15 bases between. The CDR3 region is CASGPGSFETQYF. The CDR3 coding sequence is TGCGCCAGCGGACCAGGGAGTTTTGAGACCCAGTACTTC.

The chain has TRBV29-1 and TRBJ1-1, with a possible D match to TRBD1 (6 bases). Trimming pared 2 bases from V and 8 bases from J, leaving 15 bases between. The CDR3 contains 13 residues. CDR1 and CDR2 from the germline V gene are SQVTM and ANQGSEA. The CDR3 sequence is CSVEPGGGREAFF. In DNA form, the CDR3 reads TGCAGCGTTGAACCCGGAGGGGGGCGCGAAGCTTTCTTT.

This clonotype was seen a handful of times. The chain is built from TRBV4-3 and TRBJ1-1; D call uncertain. The germline V and J ends were trimmed by 1 base and 3 bases, with 6 bases remaining between them. This CDR3 region has 13 residues. Germline CDR1 LGHNA, CDR2 YSLEER. CDR3 bases: TGCGCCAGCAGCCAAGGAATGTACACTGAAGCTTTCTTT. Its translation: CASSQGMYTEAFF.

This clonotype was counted a few times. The chain uses TRBV28 and TRBJ2-5; possible D gene TRBD1, 6 bases. The CDR3 is 16 residues long. From germline, CDR1 is MDHEN and CDR2 SYDVKM. V lost 5 bases and J 4 bases, leaving 20 bases between the germline ends. The CDR3 loop is CASSILQGTKGETQYF. DNA of the CDR3: TGTGCCAGCAGTATACTACAGGGAACAAAGGGAGAGACCCAGTACTTC.

This clonotype came up many times. CDR3 sequence (DNA): TGCAGTGGTCTGGGGAAGCAAGAGACCCAGTACTTC. Protein: CSGLGKQETQYF. The J gene is TRBJ2-5, the V gene TRBV20-1; D is unresolved. Trimming stripped 7 bases from V and 2 bases from J, with 11 bases between. CDR1 DFQATT and CDR2 SNEGSKA come from the germline V gene (reference sequence). This CDR3 has 12 amino acids.

The chain uses TRBV5-1 and TRBJ2-7, with 11 bases identical to TRBD2. CDR1 is SGHRS, CDR2 YFSETQ, per germline. The CDR3 loop spans 14 amino acids. After removal of 7 bases from V and 5 bases from J, the junction contained 8 bases not matched to a gene. In DNA, the CDR3 is TGCGCCAGCGGGAGTACTAGCGGGAGTAACGAGCAGTACTTC. This sequence encodes CASGSTSGSNEQYF.

There are a few counts of this clonotype. This chain uses TRBV4-3 with TRBJ1-5; no clear D. Trimming cost V 1 base and J 0 bases, with 7 bases left between them. The CDR3 runs to 15 residues. Germline values: CDR1 LGHNA, CDR2 YSLEER. CDR3 DNA sequence: TGCGCCAGCAGCCAAGTCCCCTATAGCAATCAGCCCCAGCATTTT. Translated, it gives CASSQVPYSNQPQHF.

This clonotype was detected ten times or more. The gene calls are TRBV12-3 or TRBV12-4 and TRBJ1-1; no clear D gene. The CDR3 extends over 15 amino acids. Trimming removed 6 bases from V and 4 bases from J, with 18 bases in between. The CDR3 nucleotides read TGTGCCAGCAGGCTGACATCTGGGCGGTTCACTGAAGCTTTCTTT. Amino acid sequence: CASRLTSGRFTEAFF.

This clonotype was seen a few times. This chain joins TRBV18 and TRBJ2-1, with D possibly being TRBD2 (6 bases). Trimming cost V 4 bases and J 2 bases, with 12 bases left between them. Germline V gene sequence: CDR1 KGHSH, CDR2 LQKENI. The CDR3 runs to 15 residues. The DNA for the CDR3 is TGTGCCAGCTCACGGCGGGAACCTACCTACAATGAGCAGTTCTTC. It specifies CASSRREPTYNEQFF.

A remark on this clonotype: Its ends do not fully match the called genes, so a read error is possible. The chain uses TRBV11-2 and TRBJ2-3; possibly TRBD1 or TRBD2 for D (5 bases each). The germline CDR1 and CDR2 sequences are SGHAT and FQNNGV. The CDR3 is 12 amino acids. The CDR3 DNA is TGTGCCAGCAGCTTCGCCGAGGGACCCCGTATCTTT. Its translation is CASSFAEGPRIF.

The rearrangement links TRBV15 to TRBJ1-1; D is unresolved. Germline values: CDR1 LNHNV, CDR2 YYDKDF (reference sequence). V lost 0 bases to trimming and J lost 0 bases, with 8 bases between them. The CDR3 contains 15 residues. CDR3 sequence (DNA): TGTGCCACCAGCAGAGATAACACCCTGAACACTGAAGCTTTCTTT. The encoded protein is CATSRDNTLNTEAFF.

This clonotype was recorded many times. The V gene is TRBV20-1, the J gene TRBJ2-7; D gene uncertain. V gave up 2 bases and J gave up 0 bases, with 5 bases separating them. In germline, CDR1 is DFQATT, CDR2 SNEGSKA (reference sequence). This CDR3 has 12 amino acids. CDR3 coding DNA: TGCAGTGCTAGACGGATCTCCTACGAGCAGTACTTC. This codes for CSARRISYEQYF.

This clonotype has more than one count but fewer than ten. V and J are TRBV20-1 and TRBJ2-1, with 8 bases aligning to TRBD2. The CDR3 is 15 residues long. Germline V CDR1 and CDR2: DFQATT, SNEGSKA (reference sequence). V was clipped by 0 bases and J by 1 base; unmatched bases: 2. Written as DNA, the CDR3 is TGCAGTGCTAGAGAAGAGCGGGGGTCCTACAATGAGCAGTTCTTC. Amino acid sequence: CSAREERGSYNEQFF.

This rearrangement joins TRBV5-5 to TRBJ2-5; weak D call: TRBD2 (5 bases). V was shortened by 4 bases and J by 2 bases, with 6 bases between the two germline ends. Germline assignment: CDR1 SGHKS and CDR2 YYEKEE (reference sequence). The CDR3 is 12 residues long. The CDR3 nucleotides read TGTGCCAGCAGCCGGGAACAAGAGACCCAGTACTTC. Encoded protein: CASSREQETQYF.

The gene calls are TRBV10-3 and TRBJ2-1, with 13 nucleotides matching TRBD2. The CDR3 runs to 17 residues. The germline gives CDR1 ENHRY, CDR2 SYGVKD. V lost 6 bases, J lost 7 bases, and 12 bases stayed unmatched. Here the CDR3 DNA reads TGTGCCATCAGACGGACTAGCGGGAGTTCCCCTGTGAATGAGCAGTTCTTC. Its translation is CAIRRTSGSSPVNEQFF.

The table lists this clonotype with a few counts. The gene calls are TRBV5-5 and TRBJ2-3; D is unclear. The V end was cut by 4 bases, the J end by 0 bases, with 12 bases between. The germline gives CDR1 SGHKS, CDR2 YYEKEE (reference sequence). CDR3 length: 15 amino acids. This CDR3 reads CASSPPLPSTDTQYF. CDR3 coding DNA: TGTGCCAGCAGCCCGCCTCTGCCTAGCACAGATACGCAGTATTTT.

This clonotype has only a few counts. This rearrangement joins TRBV4-2 to TRBJ2-7; TRBD1 aligns across 10 bases. The J segment lost 4 bases and the V segment lost 4 bases, leaving 7 bases of the junction unmatched. Germline V gives CDR1 LGHNA, CDR2 YNFKEQ. This CDR3 is built from 15 residues. CDR3 sequence: CASSRGTGATYEQYF. DNA for the CDR3: TGTGCCAGCAGCCGTGGGACAGGGGCTACATACGAGCAGTACTTC.

This clonotype was counted at least ten times. The V gene is TRBV5-1, the J gene TRBJ1-1; a possible D gene is TRBD1 (6 bases). This CDR3 contains 14 residues. Germline V gene data show CDR1 as SGHRS and CDR2 as YFSETQ. V lost 2 bases, J lost 4 bases, and 12 bases lay in between. The CDR3 spells CASSFQQGGTEAFF. For the CDR3, the DNA is TGCGCCAGCAGCTTTCAACAGGGAGGCACTGAAGCTTTCTTT.

This clonotype was seen many times. At one boundary the junction diverges from the germline segment, which might be a read error. The chain joins TRBV29-1 to TRBJ1-1, with 10 positions matching TRBD1. Germline CDR1 and CDR2: SQVTM and ANQGSEA. This CDR3 has 12 residues. DNA for the CDR3: TGCAGCGCTTCCGACAGGGGGCTTGAAACTTTCTTT. It specifies CSASDRGLETFF.

This clonotype was seen a handful of times. This rearrangement joins TRBV15 to TRBJ2-7; possibly TRBD2 for D (6 bases). CDR3 length equals 15 residues. V was trimmed by 1 base and J by 6 bases, leaving 16 bases between them. Germline loops: CDR1 LNHNV, CDR2 YYDKDF (reference sequence). In nucleotides, the CDR3 is TGTGCCACCAGCAGAGCGGGGAGACCCGGGGGCGAGCAGTACTTC. Amino acid sequence: CATSRAGRPGGEQYF.

In this sample, this clonotype turned up a few times. This sequence joins TRBV7-2 and TRBJ1-5, with 7 bases identical to TRBD1. Germline CDR1 SGHTA, CDR2 FQGNSA. Unmatched junction bases numbered 9, after V lost 3 bases and J lost 7 bases. CDR3 length: 15 amino acids. The CDR3: CASSFDSQGGQPQHF. DNA of the CDR3: TGTGCCAGCAGCTTTGACTCGCAGGGGGGGCAGCCCCAGCATTTT.

The chain recombines TRBV6-5 with TRBJ2-7, with D hard to call. This CDR3 contains 14 residues. V was shortened by 0 bases and J by 3 bases, with 9 bases between the two germline ends. Germline-derived CDR1 and CDR2 are MNHEY and SVGAGI. CDR3 sequence reads: CASSYSKLDYEQYF. The CDR3 coding sequence is TGTGCCAGCAGTTACTCGAAACTCGACTACGAGCAGTACTTC.

This CDR3 is CASSAQLMTDTQYF. The CDR3 DNA is TGTGCCAGCAGTGCCCAGCTCATGACAGATACGCAGTATTTT. The chain has TRBV2 and TRBJ2-3, with unresolved D. Germline assignment: CDR1 SNHLY and CDR2 FYNNEI. The V end was cut by 4 bases, the J end by 3 bases, with 11 bases between. The CDR3 contains 14 residues.

The sample holds many counts of this clonotype. V and J are TRBV20-1 and TRBJ2-1; 13 bases align to TRBD2. The J segment lost 6 bases and the V segment lost 0 bases, leaving 5 bases of the junction unmatched. The CDR3 has 16 amino acids. The germline gives CDR1 DFQATT, CDR2 SNEGSKA (reference sequence). DNA of the CDR3: TGCAGTGCTAGAGATCCCTGGACTAGCGGGAGCAATGAGCAGTTCTTC. Translated, it gives CSARDPWTSGSNEQFF.